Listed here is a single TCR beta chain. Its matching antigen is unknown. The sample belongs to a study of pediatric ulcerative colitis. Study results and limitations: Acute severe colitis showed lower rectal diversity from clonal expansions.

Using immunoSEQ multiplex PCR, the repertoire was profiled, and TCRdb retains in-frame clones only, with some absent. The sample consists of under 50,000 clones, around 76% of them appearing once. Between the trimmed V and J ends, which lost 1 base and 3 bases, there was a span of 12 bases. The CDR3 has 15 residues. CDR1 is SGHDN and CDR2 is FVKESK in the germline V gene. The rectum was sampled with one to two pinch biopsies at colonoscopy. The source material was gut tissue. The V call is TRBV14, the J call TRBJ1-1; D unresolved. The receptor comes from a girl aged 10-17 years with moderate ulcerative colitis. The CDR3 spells CASSQVLAFYTEAFF. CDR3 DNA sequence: TGTGCCAGCAGCCAAGTGTTGGCATTCTACACTGAAGCTTTCTTT.